The following is a T cell receptor beta chain sequence with its context. What it binds is unknown. Between the trimmed V and J ends, which lost 7 bases and 5 bases, there was a span of 8 bases. Germline values: CDR1 MNHNS, CDR2 SASEGT. This CDR3 comprises 11 residues. Clones were sequenced by immunoSEQ multiplex PCR, and TCRdb holds only the in-frame ones, with some missing. The sample includes roughly 60,000 clones, around 80% of them seen just once. The sample originates from a study of OX40 agonist ivuxolimab in advanced cancers. Broader study findings: Circulating CD4+ and CD8+ T cells showed clonal expansion by week 6 at 0.1 to 3.0 mg/kg.

The sequence was obtained from an adult with an advanced solid tumor such as melanoma, head and neck, liver or kidney cancer. The V and J genes are TRBV6-1 and TRBJ1-1; D call uncertain. The input for sequencing was CD4+ or CD8+ T cells sorted from blood, taken in a trial of the OX40 agonist ivuxolimab. The CDR3 is CASIHETEAFF. The DNA for the CDR3 is TGTGCCAGCATCCACGAGACTGAAGCTTTCTTT.